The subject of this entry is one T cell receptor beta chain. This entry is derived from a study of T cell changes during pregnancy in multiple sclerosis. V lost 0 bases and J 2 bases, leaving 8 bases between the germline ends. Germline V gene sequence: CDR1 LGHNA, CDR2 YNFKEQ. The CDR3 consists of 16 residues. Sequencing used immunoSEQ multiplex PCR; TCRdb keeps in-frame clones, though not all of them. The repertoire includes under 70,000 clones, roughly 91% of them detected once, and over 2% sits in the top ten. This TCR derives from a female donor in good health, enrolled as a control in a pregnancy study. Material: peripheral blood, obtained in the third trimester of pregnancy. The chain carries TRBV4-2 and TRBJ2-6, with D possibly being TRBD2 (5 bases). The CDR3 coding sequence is TGTGCCAGCAGCCAAGATACCGGGGCTGGGGCCAACGTCCTGACTTTC. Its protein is CASSQDTGAGANVLTF.